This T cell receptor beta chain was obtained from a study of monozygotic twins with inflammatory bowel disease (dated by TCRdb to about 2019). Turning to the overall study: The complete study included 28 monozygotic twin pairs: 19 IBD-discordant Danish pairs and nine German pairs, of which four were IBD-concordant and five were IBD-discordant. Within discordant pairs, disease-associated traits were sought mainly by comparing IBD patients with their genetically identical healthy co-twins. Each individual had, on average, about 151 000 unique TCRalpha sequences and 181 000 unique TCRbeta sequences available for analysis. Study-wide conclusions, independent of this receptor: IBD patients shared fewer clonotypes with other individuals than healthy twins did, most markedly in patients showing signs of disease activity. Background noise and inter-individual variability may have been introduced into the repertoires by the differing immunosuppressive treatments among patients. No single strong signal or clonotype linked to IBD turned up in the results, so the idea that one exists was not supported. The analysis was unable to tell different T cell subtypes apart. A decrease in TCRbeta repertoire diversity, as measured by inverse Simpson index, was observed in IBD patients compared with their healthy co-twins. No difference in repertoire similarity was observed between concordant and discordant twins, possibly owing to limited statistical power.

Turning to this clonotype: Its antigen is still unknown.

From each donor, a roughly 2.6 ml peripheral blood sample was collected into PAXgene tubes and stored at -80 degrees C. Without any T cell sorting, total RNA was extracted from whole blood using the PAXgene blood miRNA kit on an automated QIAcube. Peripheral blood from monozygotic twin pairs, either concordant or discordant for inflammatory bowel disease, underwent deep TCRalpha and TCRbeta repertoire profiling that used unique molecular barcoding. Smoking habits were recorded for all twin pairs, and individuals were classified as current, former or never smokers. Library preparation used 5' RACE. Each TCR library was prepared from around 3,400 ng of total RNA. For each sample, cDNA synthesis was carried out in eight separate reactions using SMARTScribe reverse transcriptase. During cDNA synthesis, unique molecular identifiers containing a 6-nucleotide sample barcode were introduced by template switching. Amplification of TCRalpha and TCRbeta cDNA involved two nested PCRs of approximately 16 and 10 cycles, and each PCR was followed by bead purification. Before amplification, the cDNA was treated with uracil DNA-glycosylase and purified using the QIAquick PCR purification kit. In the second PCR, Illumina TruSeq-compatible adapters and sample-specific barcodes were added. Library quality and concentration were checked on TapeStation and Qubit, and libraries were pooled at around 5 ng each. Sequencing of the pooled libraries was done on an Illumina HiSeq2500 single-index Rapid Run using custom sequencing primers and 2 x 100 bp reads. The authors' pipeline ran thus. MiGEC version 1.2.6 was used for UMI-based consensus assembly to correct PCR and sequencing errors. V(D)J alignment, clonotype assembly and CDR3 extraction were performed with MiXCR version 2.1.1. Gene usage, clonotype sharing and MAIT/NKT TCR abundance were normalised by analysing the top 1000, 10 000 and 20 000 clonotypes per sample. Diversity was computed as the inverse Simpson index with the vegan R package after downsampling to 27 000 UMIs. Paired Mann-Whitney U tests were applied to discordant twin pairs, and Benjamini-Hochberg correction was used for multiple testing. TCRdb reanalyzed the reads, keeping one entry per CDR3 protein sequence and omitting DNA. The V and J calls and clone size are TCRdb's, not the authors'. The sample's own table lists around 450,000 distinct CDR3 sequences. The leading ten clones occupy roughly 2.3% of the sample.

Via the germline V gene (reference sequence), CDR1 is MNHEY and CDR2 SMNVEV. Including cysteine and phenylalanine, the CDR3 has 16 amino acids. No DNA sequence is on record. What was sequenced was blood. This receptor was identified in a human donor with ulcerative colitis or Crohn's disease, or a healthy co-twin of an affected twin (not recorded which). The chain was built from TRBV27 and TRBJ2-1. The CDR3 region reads CASSLHLYHAYNEQFF.